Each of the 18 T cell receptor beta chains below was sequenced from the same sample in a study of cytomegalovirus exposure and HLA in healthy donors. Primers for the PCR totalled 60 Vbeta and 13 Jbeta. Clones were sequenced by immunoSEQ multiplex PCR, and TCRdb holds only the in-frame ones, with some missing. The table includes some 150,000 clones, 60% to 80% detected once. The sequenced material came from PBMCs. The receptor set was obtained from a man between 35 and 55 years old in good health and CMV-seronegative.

The CDR3 spells CASSQTSGANYEQYF. In DNA form, the CDR3 reads TGCGCCAGCAGCCAAACTAGCGGGGCTAACTACGAGCAGTACTTC. The chain uses TRBV4-1 and TRBJ2-7, with 10 bases identical to TRBD2. CDR1 is MGHRA and CDR2 is YSYEKL in the germline V gene. Losses at the gene ends were 2 bases for V and 3 bases for J; bases not matched to a gene: 4. The CDR3 is made up of 15 amino acids.

This chain's CDR3 is CASSQDRVPGELFF. CDR3 nucleotides: TGTGCCAGCAGCCAAGACAGGGTTCCCGGGGAGCTGTTTTTT. V usage is TRBV4-2 and J usage is TRBJ2-2, with D possibly matching TRBD1 (5 bases). V lost 0 bases and J 6 bases, leaving 8 bases between the germline ends. From germline, CDR1 is LGHNA and CDR2 YNFKEQ. This CDR3 is 14 amino acids long.

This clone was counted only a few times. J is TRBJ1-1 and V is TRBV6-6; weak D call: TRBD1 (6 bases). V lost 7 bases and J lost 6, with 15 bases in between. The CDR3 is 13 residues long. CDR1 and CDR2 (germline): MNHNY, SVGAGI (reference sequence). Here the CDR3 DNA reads TGTGCCAGCAATACACAGGGAAACGCTGAAGCTTTCTTT. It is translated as CASNTQGNAEAFF.

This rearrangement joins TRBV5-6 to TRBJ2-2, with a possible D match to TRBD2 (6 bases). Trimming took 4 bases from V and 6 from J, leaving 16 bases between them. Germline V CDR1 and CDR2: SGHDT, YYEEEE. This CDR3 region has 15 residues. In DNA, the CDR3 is TGTGCCAGCAGCCTCCCCACCGGAGGGGCCGGGGAGCTGTTTTTT. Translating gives CASSLPTGGAGELFF.

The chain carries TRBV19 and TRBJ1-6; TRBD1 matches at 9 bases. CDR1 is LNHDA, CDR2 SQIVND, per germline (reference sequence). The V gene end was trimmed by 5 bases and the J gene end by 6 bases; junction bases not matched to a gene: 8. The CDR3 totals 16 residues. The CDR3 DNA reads TGTGCCAGTAGTGGTCCGGGACAGGGACTTAATTCACCCCTCCACTTT. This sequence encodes CASSGPGQGLNSPLHF.

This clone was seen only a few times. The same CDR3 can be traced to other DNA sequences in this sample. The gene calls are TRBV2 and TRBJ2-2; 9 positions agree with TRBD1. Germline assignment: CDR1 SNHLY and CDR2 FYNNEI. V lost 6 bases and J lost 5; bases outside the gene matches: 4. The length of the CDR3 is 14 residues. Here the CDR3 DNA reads TGTGCCAGCAGGTCCGGGACAGGGACCGGGGAGCTGTTTTTT. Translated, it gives CASRSGTGTGELFF.

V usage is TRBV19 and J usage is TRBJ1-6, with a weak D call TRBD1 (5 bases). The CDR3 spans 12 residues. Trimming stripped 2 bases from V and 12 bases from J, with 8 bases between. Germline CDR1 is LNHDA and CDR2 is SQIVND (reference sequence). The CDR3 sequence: CASSIIRGPLHF. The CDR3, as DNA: TGTGCCAGTAGTATAATAAGGGGACCCCTCCACTTT.

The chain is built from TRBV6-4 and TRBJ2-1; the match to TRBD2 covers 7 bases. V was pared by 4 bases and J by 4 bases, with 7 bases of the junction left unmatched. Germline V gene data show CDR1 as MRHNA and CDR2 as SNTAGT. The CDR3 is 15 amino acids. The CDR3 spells CASSVESGEYNEQFF. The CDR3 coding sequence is TGTGCCAGCAGTGTCGAAAGCGGGGAATACAATGAGCAGTTCTTC.

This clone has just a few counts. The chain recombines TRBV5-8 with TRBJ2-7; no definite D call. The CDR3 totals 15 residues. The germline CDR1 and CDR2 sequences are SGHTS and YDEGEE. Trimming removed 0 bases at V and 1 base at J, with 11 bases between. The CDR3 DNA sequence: TGTGCCAGCAGCTTGGGGGTTCGGGTATCCTACGAGCAGTACTTC. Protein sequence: CASSLGVRVSYEQYF.

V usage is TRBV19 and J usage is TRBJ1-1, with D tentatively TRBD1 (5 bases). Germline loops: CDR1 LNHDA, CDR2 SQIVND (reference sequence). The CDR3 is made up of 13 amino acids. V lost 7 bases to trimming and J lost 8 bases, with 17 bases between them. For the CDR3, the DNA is TGTGCCAGTACCCAGGGTCAAGTCCCCGAAGCTTTCTTT. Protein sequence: CASTQGQVPEAFF.

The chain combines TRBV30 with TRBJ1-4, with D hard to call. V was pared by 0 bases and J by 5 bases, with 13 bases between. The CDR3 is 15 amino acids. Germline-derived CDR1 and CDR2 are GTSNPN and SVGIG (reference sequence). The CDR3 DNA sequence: TGTGCCTGGAGTGTACTGAGAGGCGTCAATGAAAAACTGTTTTTT. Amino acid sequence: CAWSVLRGVNEKLFF.

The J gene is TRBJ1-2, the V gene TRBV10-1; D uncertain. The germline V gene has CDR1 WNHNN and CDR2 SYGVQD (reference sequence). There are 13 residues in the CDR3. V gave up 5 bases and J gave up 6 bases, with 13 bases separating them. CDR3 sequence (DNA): TGCGCCAGCAGTCGAGGAAGGAGGAATGGCTACACCTTC. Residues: CASSRGRRNGYTF.

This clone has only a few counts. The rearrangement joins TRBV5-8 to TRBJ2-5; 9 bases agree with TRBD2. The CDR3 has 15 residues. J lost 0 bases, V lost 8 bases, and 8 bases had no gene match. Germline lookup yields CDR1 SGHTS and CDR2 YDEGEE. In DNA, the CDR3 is TGTGCCAGTCTCGCGGGGACTAGCAACCAAGAGACCCAGTACTTC. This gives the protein CASLAGTSNQETQYF.

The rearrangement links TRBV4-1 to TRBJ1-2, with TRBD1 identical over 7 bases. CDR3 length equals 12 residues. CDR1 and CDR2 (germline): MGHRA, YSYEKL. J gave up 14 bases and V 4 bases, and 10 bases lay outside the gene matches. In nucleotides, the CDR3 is TGCGCCAGCAGCCCAGGGGGGACTGTTTGGACCTTC. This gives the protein CASSPGGTVWTF.

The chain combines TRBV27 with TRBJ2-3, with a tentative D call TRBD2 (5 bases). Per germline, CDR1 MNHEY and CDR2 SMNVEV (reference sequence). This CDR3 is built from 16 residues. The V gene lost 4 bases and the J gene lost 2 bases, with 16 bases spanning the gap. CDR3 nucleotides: TGTGCCAGCAGTTCACTTTACGGGGTGCTCACAGATACGCAGTATTTT. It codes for CASSSLYGVLTDTQYF.

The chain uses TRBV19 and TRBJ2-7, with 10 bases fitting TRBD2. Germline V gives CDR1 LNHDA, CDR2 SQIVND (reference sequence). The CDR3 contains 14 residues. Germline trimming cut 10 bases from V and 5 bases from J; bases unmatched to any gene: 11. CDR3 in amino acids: CATLAGAGKDEQYF. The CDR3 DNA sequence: TGTGCCACGCTAGCGGGAGCGGGGAAGGACGAGCAGTACTTC.

CDR3 region: CASSPSGGADTQYF. CDR3 sequence (DNA): TGTGCCAGCAGCCCTAGCGGGGGGGCGGATACGCAGTATTTT. The chain combines TRBV7-7 with TRBJ2-3, with 12 bases matching TRBD2. Losses at the gene ends were 5 bases for V and 6 bases for J; bases not matched to a gene: 3. In germline, CDR1 is SSHAT, CDR2 FNYEAQ (reference sequence). This CDR3 has 14 residues. The whole variable domain, filled in from reference TRBV7-7 and TRBJ2-3, reads GAGVSQSPRYKVTKRGQDVTLRCDPISSHATLYWYQQALGQGPEFLTYFNYEAQPDKSGLPSDRFSAERPEGSISTLTIQRTEQRDSAMYRCASSPSGGADTQYFGPGTRLTVL.

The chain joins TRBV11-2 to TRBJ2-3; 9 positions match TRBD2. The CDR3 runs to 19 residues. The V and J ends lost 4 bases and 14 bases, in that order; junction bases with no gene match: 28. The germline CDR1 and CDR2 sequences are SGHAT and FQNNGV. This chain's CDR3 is CASSSLTFSPRSSGKRRYF. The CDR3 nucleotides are TGTGCCAGCAGCTCCCTCACCTTTTCACCTCGTTCTAGCGGGAAACGGAGGTATTTT.